A selection of T cell receptor beta chains follows, all from one sample in a study of CD8+ T cells in alopecia areata. Libraries were prepared by immunoSEQ multiplex PCR; TCRdb keeps only in-frame clonotypes and omits some of them. The sample carries 35,000 to 50,000 clones, about three fifths recorded once. Specimen: CD8+ T cells sorted from blood, collected at week 4, from a patient treated with tofacitinib. These receptors all come from a human donor with alopecia areata. The CDR3 runs from the conserved cysteine through the conserved F or W. The D gene is left open where the match is weak. Size tells how often a clone was seen (once, few, many) or the class of an expanded clone, and some rows leave it out.

v_gene: TRBV29-1; j_gene: TRBJ2-7; d_gene: NA; abundance: NA; CDR3nt: TGCAGCGTTGATGGGGTACCTAGCCGCCCCTACGAGCAGTACTTC; CDR3aa: CSVDGVPSRPYEQYF
v_gene: TRBV6-1; j_gene: TRBJ1-5; d_gene: NA; abundance: NA; CDR3nt: TGTGCCAGCAGTCTACCCGACAGCAATCAGCCCCAGCATTTT; CDR3aa: CASSLPDSNQPQHF
v_gene: TRBV30; j_gene: TRBJ1-2; d_gene: TRBD1; abundance: NA; CDR3nt: TGTGCCTGGACACAGGGGGTTGGTGGCTACACCTTC; CDR3aa: CAWTQGVGGYTF
v_gene: TRBV19; j_gene: TRBJ1-2; d_gene: TRBD1; abundance: NA; CDR3nt: TGTGCCAGTAGATCCAGGACAGGGAGCTATGGCTACACCTTC; CDR3aa: CASRSRTGSYGYTF
v_gene: TRBV30; j_gene: TRBJ2-1; d_gene: NA; abundance: once; CDR3nt: TGTGCCTGGAGTGGGGTAGTCCTGCTCCATGAGCAGTTCTTC; CDR3aa: CAWSGVVLLHEQFF
v_gene: TRBV18; j_gene: TRBJ1-5; d_gene: TRBD1; abundance: NA; CDR3nt: TGTGCCAGCTCACCCAGGACAGGGGATCAGCCCCAGCATTTT; CDR3aa: CASSPRTGDQPQHF
v_gene: TRBV7-9; j_gene: TRBJ2-3; d_gene: NA; abundance: few; CDR3nt: TGTGCCAGCAGCCCTCGAGCGGATACGCAGTATTTT; CDR3aa: CASSPRADTQYF
v_gene: TRBV27; j_gene: TRBJ2-7; d_gene: TRBD2; abundance: NA; CDR3nt: TGTGCCAGCAGTTTTAGCGGGGAATACGAGCAGTACTTC; CDR3aa: CASSFSGEYEQYF
v_gene: TRBV5-4; j_gene: TRBJ2-1; d_gene: TRBD2; abundance: NA; CDR3nt: TGTGCCAGCAGCCTACTAGCGGGAAGTAATGAGCAGTTCTTC; CDR3aa: CASSLLAGSNEQFF
v_gene: TRBV4-3; j_gene: TRBJ2-3; d_gene: NA; abundance: few; CDR3nt: TGCGCCAGCAGCCAAGAACAAGGCTTTCAGTACAGCGATACAGATACGCAGTATTTT; CDR3aa: CASSQEQGFQYSDTDTQYF
v_gene: TRBV27; j_gene: TRBJ2-5; d_gene: NA; abundance: NA; CDR3nt: TGTGCCAGCAGTTTAATGGCAGGGGTCGAGACCCAGTACTTC; CDR3aa: CASSLMAGVETQYF
v_gene: TRBV29-1; j_gene: TRBJ1-3; d_gene: NA; abundance: NA; CDR3nt: TGCAGCGTTGAACCCACCGGGTTGGCAGAGGACTCTGGAAACACCATATATTTT; CDR3aa: CSVEPTGLAEDSGNTIYF
v_gene: TRBV29-1; j_gene: TRBJ2-7; d_gene: NA; abundance: NA; CDR3nt: TGCAGCGCTCGAGACCGGGACACCTACGAGCAGTACTTC; CDR3aa: CSARDRDTYEQYF
v_gene: TRBV29-1; j_gene: TRBJ1-1; d_gene: NA; abundance: NA; CDR3nt: TGCAGCGTTGTTGGGAACACTGAAGCTTTCTTT; CDR3aa: CSVVGNTEAFF
v_gene: TRBV29-1; j_gene: TRBJ2-3; d_gene: TRBD2; abundance: NA; CDR3nt: TGCAGCGTTGAAGATGGGAGGGCTCGCACAGATACGCAGTATTTT; CDR3aa: CSVEDGRARTDTQYF